Presented here are 10 T cell receptor beta chains from one specimen sequenced in a study of cytomegalovirus exposure and HLA in healthy donors. The study ran its PCR with 60 Vbeta and 13 Jbeta primers. Clones were sequenced by immunoSEQ multiplex PCR, and TCRdb holds only the in-frame ones, with some missing. The data contain some 210,000 clones, over 60% of them singletons. The sequenced sample was PBMCs. The receptors derive from a woman aged 30 to 39 in good health and CMV-seropositive.

The CDR3 nucleotides read TGTGCCAGCAGTTTATTGGCCAGGAACTCCTACGAGCAGTACTTC. This gives the protein CASSLLARNSYEQYF. V and J are TRBV28 and TRBJ2-7; the D is unclear. V shed 1 base and J shed 0 bases, with 10 bases lying between them. Looked up from germline, CDR1 is MDHEN and CDR2 is SYDVKM. The CDR3 extends over 15 amino acids.

The chain combines TRBV4-1 with TRBJ1-2, with a weak D call TRBD1 (6 bases). The CDR3 is made up of 15 amino acids. The germline CDR1 and CDR2 sequences are MGHRA and YSYEKL. V was cut by 3 bases and J by 2 bases, with 13 bases left in between. This CDR3 is CASSQTGTPNYGYTF. In DNA form, the CDR3 reads TGCGCCAGCAGCCAGACCGGGACACCAAACTATGGCTACACCTTC.

The genes are TRBV28 and TRBJ2-3, with TRBD1 as a possible D gene (5 bases). The CDR3 totals 11 residues. Looked up from germline, CDR1 is MDHEN and CDR2 is SYDVKM. This CDR3 reads CATTETDTQYF. CDR3 in DNA: TGTGCTACGACAGAAACAGATACGCAGTATTTT.

As regards this clone: Other DNA sequences in the sample encode the same CDR3. CDR3 protein: CASSSTGGTYNEQFF. The CDR3, as DNA: TGTGCCAGCAGCTCGACAGGGGGCACCTACAATGAGCAGTTCTTC. The J gene is TRBJ2-1, the V gene TRBV7-2; 10 bases are a match to TRBD1. The trim removed 4 bases at V and 2 bases at J, leaving 2 bases unmatched. The length of the CDR3 is 15 residues. Germline assignment: CDR1 SGHTA and CDR2 FQGNSA.

This clone was seen more than once but under ten times. The rearrangement joins TRBV19 to TRBJ1-3, with D possibly matching TRBD1 (6 bases). The CDR3 spans 15 residues. Per germline, CDR1 LNHDA and CDR2 SQIVND (reference sequence). The V end lost 0 bases, the J end lost 3 bases, and 9 bases lay between the germline ends. CDR3 nucleotides: TGTGCCAGTAGTATAGAGGTCAGGGGTGGAAACACCATATATTTT. Its protein is CASSIEVRGGNTIYF.

The chain joins TRBV9 to TRBJ2-7, with TRBD2 identical over 12 bases. V dropped 2 bases and J dropped 2; count of bases not matched to a gene: 5. The germline gives CDR1 SGDLS, CDR2 YYNGEE. The length of the CDR3 is 16 residues. The CDR3 region has the DNA TGTGCCAGCAGCGTCGGACTAGCGGGGCCCGCCTACGAGCAGTACTTC. Encoded protein: CASSVGLAGPAYEQYF.

The V call is TRBV27, the J call TRBJ2-1; 9 bases fit TRBD2. Germline CDR1 MNHEY, CDR2 SMNVEV (reference sequence). V shed 2 bases, J shed 4 bases, and the junction held 3 bases outside the gene matches. This CDR3 region has 15 residues. The CDR3: CASSLLAGGYNEQFF. CDR3 sequence (DNA): TGTGCCAGCAGTTTACTCGCGGGGGGGTACAATGAGCAGTTCTTC.

The gene calls are TRBV5-1 and TRBJ2-7; 7 bases fit TRBD1. The CDR3 totals 15 residues. The V gene end was trimmed by 0 bases and the J gene end by 6 bases; junction bases not matched to a gene: 9. Germline CDR1 reads SGHRS; CDR2 reads YFSETQ. This CDR3 reads CASSLVGTDLGEQYF. Here the CDR3 DNA reads TGCGCCAGCAGCTTGGTAGGGACAGATCTTGGCGAGCAGTACTTC.

This clone appeared a single time. The rearrangement links TRBV28 to TRBJ2-7; 8 bases align to TRBD1. CDR3 size: 15 residues. Germline V gene data show CDR1 as MDHEN and CDR2 as SYDVKM. V shed 1 base, J shed 4 bases, and the junction held 6 bases outside the gene matches. CDR3 protein: CASSLLSQGAYEQYF. The CDR3 nucleotides are TGTGCCAGCAGTTTATTAAGCCAGGGGGCGTACGAGCAGTACTTC.

The chain couples TRBV7-2 to TRBJ1-3, with D perhaps matching TRBD1 (5 bases). The ends were cut back, 5 bases at V and 5 bases at J, with 25 bases in the middle. This CDR3 is 18 amino acids long. Per germline, CDR1 SGHTA and CDR2 FQGNSA. DNA of the CDR3: TGTGCCAGCAGCCTCCCTATGCAGGGAAGCTCTCGTAGAAACACCATATATTTT. Residues: CASSLPMQGSSRRNTIYF. The complete variable domain, with remaining parts taken from reference TRBV7-2 and TRBJ1-3, reads GAGVSQSPSNKVTEKGKDVELRCDPISGHTALYWYRQSLGQGLEFLIYFQGNSAPDKSGLPSDRFSAERTGGSVSTLTIQRTQQEDSAVYLCASSLPMQGSSRRNTIYFGEGSWLTVV.